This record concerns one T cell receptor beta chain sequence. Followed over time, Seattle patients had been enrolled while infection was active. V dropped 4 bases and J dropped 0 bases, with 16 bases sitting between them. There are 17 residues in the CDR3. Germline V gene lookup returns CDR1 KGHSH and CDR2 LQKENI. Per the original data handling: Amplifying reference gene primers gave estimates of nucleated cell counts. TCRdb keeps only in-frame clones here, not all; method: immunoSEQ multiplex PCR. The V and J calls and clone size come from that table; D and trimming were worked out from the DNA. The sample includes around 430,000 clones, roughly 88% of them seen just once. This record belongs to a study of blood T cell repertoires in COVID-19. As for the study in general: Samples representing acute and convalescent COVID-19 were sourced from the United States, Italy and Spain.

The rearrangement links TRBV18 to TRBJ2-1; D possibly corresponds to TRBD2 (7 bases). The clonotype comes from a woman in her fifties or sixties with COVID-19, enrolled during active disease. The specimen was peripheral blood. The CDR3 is CASSRSLADSSYNEQFF. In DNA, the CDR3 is TGTGCCAGCTCACGGAGCCTAGCGGACAGCTCCTACAATGAGCAGTTCTTC. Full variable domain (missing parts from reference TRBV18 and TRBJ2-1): NAGVMQNPRHLVRRRGQEARLRCSPMKGHSHVYWYRQLPEEGLKFMVYLQKENIIDESGMPKERFSAEFPKEGPSILRIQQVVRGDSAAYFCASSRSLADSSYNEQFFGPGTRLTVL.